These 22 T cell receptor beta chains share one sample of origin, sequenced in a study of regulatory T cells in long-lasting Graves disease. Time point indicated: newly diagnosed GD, antithyroid drugs for less than 3 months. TCR sequences were obtained from RNA taken from PBMCs. The authors built TCR beta libraries using iRepertoire HTBI primers and Arm-PCR of CDR3 regions. TCRdb recomputed calls from the multiplex PCR reads with MiXCR, one row per CDR3 protein. The profile shows 400,000 to 450,000 distinct CDR3 sequences, 15% of them singletons. Separately, the same data were catalogued under a study of T cells in Graves' hyperthyroidism and ophthalmopathy.

The starting material was peripheral blood mononuclear cells (PBMCs), obtained at new diagnosis, from a patient treated with antithyroid drugs. The receptor source for this set is a woman between 25 and 40 years old with Graves disease.

V gene TRBV19 combines with J gene TRBJ1-5, with TRBD1 identical over 8 bases. CDR3 length equals 19 residues. Unmatched junction bases numbered 17, after V lost 7 bases and J lost 0 bases. Germline V gene data show CDR1 as LNHDA and CDR2 as SQIVND (reference sequence). CDR3 DNA: TGTGCCAGTATTAATCAGGGGGCGCGGATAATTTATAGCAATCAGCCCCAGCATTTT. As protein: CASINQGARIIYSNQPQHF.

This clonotype was recorded a few times. In nucleotides, the CDR3 is TGTGCCAGCAAGTTTACAGGGGCCGGGGCCAACGTCCTGACTTTC. Translating gives CASKFTGAGANVLTF. The chain couples TRBV28 to TRBJ2-6; 7 bases fit TRBD1. This CDR3 is built from 15 residues. V lost 7 bases to trimming and J lost 4 bases; unmatched junction nucleotides: 7. CDR1 MDHEN and CDR2 SYDVKM come from the germline V gene. The variable domain in full, with the rest retrieved from reference TRBV28 and TRBJ2-6, is DVKVTQSSRYLVKRTGEKVFLECVQDMDHENMFWYRQDPGLGLRLIYFSYDVKMKEKGDIPEGYSVSREKKERFSLILESASTNQTSMYLCASKFTGAGANVLTFGAGSRLTVL.

CDR3 region: CASSLAGTGGTGELFF. The CDR3 region has the DNA TGCGCCAGCAGCTTGGCCGGGACAGGGGGCACCGGGGAGCTGTTTTTT. This chain uses TRBV5-1 with TRBJ2-2; 11 nucleotides match TRBD1. CDR3 length: 16 residues. Germline loops: CDR1 SGHRS, CDR2 YFSETQ. V was clipped by 0 bases and J by 4 bases; unmatched bases: 2. The whole variable domain, remainder taken from reference TRBV5-1 and TRBJ2-2, is KAGVTQTPRYLIKTRGQQVTLSCSPISGHRSVSWYQQTPGQGLQFLFEYFSETQRNKGNFPGRFSGRQFSNSRSEMNVSTLELGDSALYLCASSLAGTGGTGELFFGEGSRLTVL.

This clonotype was counted a few times. The rearrangement uses TRBV5-6 and TRBJ1-4; 7 nucleotides line up with TRBD1. This CDR3 spans 16 amino acids. Germline V gene data show CDR1 as SGHDT and CDR2 as YYEEEE. V was clipped by 0 bases and J by 3 bases; unmatched bases: 5. CDR3 sequence: CASSLVGTDSNEKLFF. CDR3 sequence (DNA): TGTGCCAGCAGCTTGGTCGGGACAGACTCTAATGAAAAACTGTTTTTT.

The table lists this clonotype with many counts. The rearrangement links TRBV5-1 to TRBJ2-1; D not certain. Between the trimmed V and J ends, which lost 0 bases and 2 bases, there was a span of 15 bases. Germline CDR1 reads SGHRS; CDR2 reads YFSETQ. The CDR3 consists of 17 residues. DNA of the CDR3: TGCGCCAGCAGCTTGGGCTCGGCTCATCCGGCCTACAATGAGCAGTTCTTC. Residues: CASSLGSAHPAYNEQFF. Together with reference TRBV5-1 and TRBJ2-1, the CDR3 gives the full variable domain: KAGVTQTPRYLIKTRGQQVTLSCSPISGHRSVSWYQQTPGQGLQFLFEYFSETQRNKGNFPGRFSGRQFSNSRSEMNVSTLELGDSALYLCASSLGSAHPAYNEQFFGPGTRLTVL.

This sequence joins TRBV5-1 and TRBJ2-3; 7 nucleotides line up with TRBD1. Trimming cost V 5 bases and J 2 bases; bases outside gene matches: 8. Germline assignment: CDR1 SGHRS and CDR2 YFSETQ. This CDR3 has 15 residues. The CDR3 is CASRITGATTDTQYF. The DNA for the CDR3 is TGCGCCAGCAGGATTACAGGGGCCACCACAGATACGCAGTATTTT.

The rearrangement joins TRBV6-1 to TRBJ1-1; 9 bases map to TRBD1. CDR3 length equals 15 residues. Germline V gene data show CDR1 as MNHNS and CDR2 as SASEGT. The trim removed 5 bases at V and 4 bases at J, leaving 8 bases unmatched. The CDR3 DNA sequence: TGTGCCAGCAGTCAGACAGGGGGGTCGAGCACTGAAGCTTTCTTT. It is translated as CASSQTGGSSTEAFF.

CDR3 region: CATSSGTSGKREQFF. The DNA of the CDR3 is TGTGCCACCAGCAGTGGGACTAGCGGGAAGAGGGAGCAGTTCTTC. The rearrangement uses TRBV15 and TRBJ2-1, with 13 bases identical to TRBD2. Germline lookup yields CDR1 LNHNV and CDR2 YYDKDF (reference sequence). Losses at the gene ends were 3 bases for V and 10 bases for J; bases not matched to a gene: 6. The CDR3 is made up of 15 amino acids.

This clonotype was seen repeatedly, ten times or more. The V and J genes are TRBV27 and TRBJ2-7; the D is unclear. CDR3 length: 11 amino acids. V was clipped by 3 bases and J by 9 bases, with 9 bases between them. Germline-derived CDR1 and CDR2 are MNHEY and SMNVEV (reference sequence). CDR3 residues: CASSLGNRQYF. The CDR3 nucleotides read TGTGCCAGCAGTTTGGGAAATCGGCAGTACTTC.

This clonotype was seen ten or more times. The V call is TRBV11-3, the J call TRBJ2-1; no clear D gene. Germline V gives CDR1 SGHNT, CDR2 YENEEA. The CDR3 has 12 amino acids. Trimming took off 6 bases at V and 7 bases at J, with 10 bases between the two ends. The CDR3 spells CASRATANEQFF. The CDR3 DNA reads TGTGCCAGCAGAGCTACCGCGAATGAGCAGTTCTTC.

In its sample, this clonotype was seen many times. The chain carries TRBV20-1 and TRBJ1-5, with no clear D. Germline lookup yields CDR1 DFQATT and CDR2 SNEGSKA (reference sequence). The length of the CDR3 is 13 residues. The V end lost 4 bases, the J end lost 5 bases, and 12 bases lay between the germline ends. The CDR3 sequence: CSATGGLDQPQHF. The CDR3 nucleotides read TGCAGTGCTACCGGTGGGCTGGATCAGCCCCAGCATTTT.

This clonotype was seen many times. The chain links TRBV19 to TRBJ2-7, with 9 bases fitting TRBD1. J lost 5 bases, V lost 8 bases, and 13 bases had no gene match. The germline V gene encodes CDR1 LNHDA and CDR2 SQIVND (reference sequence). The CDR3 is 15 amino acids. DNA for the CDR3: TGTGCCAGTTCCGCCGGGACAGGGTCCCTAGACGAGCAGTACTTC. Encoded protein: CASSAGTGSLDEQYF.

This clonotype was detected a few times. V is TRBV29-1 and J is TRBJ1-4, with 10 positions matching TRBD1. The CDR3 has 13 residues. The trim removed 7 bases at V and 8 bases at J, leaving 7 bases unmatched. Germline loops: CDR1 SQVTM, CDR2 ANQGSEA. CDR3: CSARTGGIEKLFF. DNA of the CDR3: TGCAGCGCACGGACAGGGGGAATAGAAAAACTGTTTTTT.

This sequence joins TRBV5-4 and TRBJ2-3; D possibly corresponds to TRBD2 (6 bases). Between the trimmed V and J ends, which lost 4 bases and 4 bases, there was a span of 16 bases. The CDR3 contains 15 residues. Germline CDR1 is SGHNT and CDR2 is YYREEE (reference sequence). The CDR3 sequence is CASSGGASESDTQYF. The CDR3 DNA reads as TGTGCCAGCAGCGGGGGAGCTAGCGAGTCAGATACGCAGTATTTT.

The rearrangement uses TRBV7-3 and TRBJ2-2; 7 nucleotides agree with TRBD2. CDR1 is SGHTA and CDR2 is FQGTGA in the germline V gene. The CDR3 is made up of 16 amino acids. V gave up 5 bases and J gave up 2 bases; unmatched junction bases: 8. The CDR3 region is CASSHPSGLNTGELFF. DNA for the CDR3: TGTGCCAGCAGCCACCCTAGCGGTCTAAACACCGGGGAGCTGTTTTTT. The full variable domain, completed using reference TRBV7-3 and TRBJ2-2, is GAGVSQTPSNKVTEKGKYVELRCDPISGHTALYWYRQSLGQGPEFLIYFQGTGAADDSGLPNDRFFAVRPEGSVSTLKIQRTERGDSAVYLCASSHPSGLNTGELFFGEGSRLTVL.

The sample holds a few counts of this clonotype. The chain employs TRBV5-1 and TRBJ2-2, with 9 bases fitting TRBD2. This CDR3 region has 16 residues. Germline V gives CDR1 SGHRS, CDR2 YFSETQ. V was pared by 0 bases and J by 4 bases, with 4 bases of the junction left unmatched. The CDR3 bases are TGCGCCAGCAGCTTGGGGGTAGCGGGAGCCACCGGGGAGCTGTTTTTT. This encodes CASSLGVAGATGELFF. The variable domain in full, completed from reference TRBV5-1 and TRBJ2-2, reads KAGVTQTPRYLIKTRGQQVTLSCSPISGHRSVSWYQQTPGQGLQFLFEYFSETQRNKGNFPGRFSGRQFSNSRSEMNVSTLELGDSALYLCASSLGVAGATGELFFGEGSRLTVL.

The chain couples TRBV11-1 to TRBJ2-5; D possibly corresponds to TRBD1 (5 bases). Germline V CDR1 and CDR2: SGHAT, FQDESV (reference sequence). V lost 3 bases, J lost 5 bases, and 13 bases lay in between. CDR3 length: 14 amino acids. The CDR3 region is CASSLRTPDETQYF. The CDR3 DNA sequence: TGTGCCAGCAGCTTGAGGACACCAGACGAGACCCAGTACTTC.

This clonotype was counted many times. J is TRBJ1-2 and V is TRBV12-3 or TRBV12-4; D call uncertain. V lost 4 bases and J lost 8, with 14 bases in between. The length of the CDR3 is 13 residues. CDR3 region: CASSSRRGWGYTF. Written as DNA, the CDR3 is TGTGCCAGCAGTTCCCGCCGGGGTTGGGGCTACACCTTC.

This clonotype was seen repeatedly, ten times or more. This chain uses TRBV10-1 with TRBJ1-2, with TRBD1 matching 7 bases. V lost 3 bases and J lost 4; bases outside the gene matches: 2. Germline CDR1 WNHNN, CDR2 SYGVQD (reference sequence). There are 13 residues in the CDR3. The CDR3 sequence is CASSERQGYGYTF. Here the CDR3 DNA reads TGCGCCAGCAGTGAACGACAGGGCTATGGCTACACCTTC.

The table lists this clonotype with many counts. The chain joins TRBV28 to TRBJ1-3, with TRBD1 identical over 9 bases. Germline loops: CDR1 MDHEN, CDR2 SYDVKM. The CDR3 length is 16 residues. V was pared by 5 bases and J by 4 bases, with 9 bases of the junction left unmatched. CDR3 residues: CASSLQGALGGNTIYF. DNA of the CDR3: TGTGCCAGCAGTCTACAGGGGGCGCTCGGAGGAAACACCATATATTTT.

This clonotype came up many times. The J gene is TRBJ2-3, the V gene TRBV20-1; D is tentatively TRBD1 or TRBD2 (5 bases each). V lost 6 bases and J 0 bases, leaving 19 bases between the germline ends. Germline CDR1 reads DFQATT; CDR2 reads SNEGSKA (reference sequence). The CDR3 consists of 16 residues. The CDR3 here is CSARPPGRHSTDTQYF. The CDR3 DNA sequence: TGCAGTGCGCGGCCCCCGGGACGCCACAGCACAGATACGCAGTATTTT.

The chain is built from TRBV12-3 or TRBV12-4 and TRBJ1-2; D call uncertain. The CDR3 is 15 residues long. Trimming stripped 3 bases from V and 3 bases from J, with 14 bases between. CDR3 in DNA: TGTGCCAGCAGTTTTGGAGGAAGTGGGGACTATGGCTACACCTTC. It specifies CASSFGGSGDYGYTF.